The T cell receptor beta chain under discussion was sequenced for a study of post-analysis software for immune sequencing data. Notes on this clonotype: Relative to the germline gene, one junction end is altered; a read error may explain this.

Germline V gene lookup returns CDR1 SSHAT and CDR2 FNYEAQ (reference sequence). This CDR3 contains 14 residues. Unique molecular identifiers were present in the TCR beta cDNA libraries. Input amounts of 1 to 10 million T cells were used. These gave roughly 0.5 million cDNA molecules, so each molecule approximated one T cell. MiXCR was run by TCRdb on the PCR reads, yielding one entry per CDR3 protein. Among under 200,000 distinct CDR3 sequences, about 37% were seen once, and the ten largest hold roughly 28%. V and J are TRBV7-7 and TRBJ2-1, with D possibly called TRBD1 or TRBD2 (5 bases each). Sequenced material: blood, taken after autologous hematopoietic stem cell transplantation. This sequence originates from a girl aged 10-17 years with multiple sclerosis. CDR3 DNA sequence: TGTGCTAGCAGCCCCGGGACCCACGACAATGAGCAGTTCTTC. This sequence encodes CASSPGTHDNEQFF.